The 21 T cell receptor beta chains below were found in one sample sequenced in a study of cytomegalovirus exposure and HLA in healthy donors. Profiling relied on immunoSEQ multiplex PCR, and the TCRdb table lists in-frame clones only, not all of them. The data contain 190,000 or so clones, approximately 82% of them seen just once; the ten biggest clones take up roughly 13%. The sequencing sample was made of PBMCs. These receptors originate from a woman in her 30s in good health and CMV-seropositive.

The chain couples TRBV4-2 to TRBJ1-4; D uncertain. There are 16 residues in the CDR3. V was trimmed by 3 bases and J by 6 bases, leaving 17 bases between them. Germline CDR1 is LGHNA and CDR2 is YNFKEQ. The CDR3 bases are TGTGCCAGCAGCCAGGAATGGAGGACTCCAGATGAAAAACTGTTTTTT. Translated: CASSQEWRTPDEKLFF.

This sequence joins TRBV6-5 and TRBJ1-4; 7 bases match TRBD1. V shed 9 bases and J 14 bases; nucleotides not matched to a gene: 18. The CDR3 extends over 14 amino acids. Germline CDR1 reads MNHEY; CDR2 reads SVGAGI. For the CDR3, the DNA is TGTGCCAGTTCGGGTGGGACAGCCGGCAAGAGGCTGTTTTTT. The encoded protein is CASSGGTAGKRLFF.

The chain combines TRBV5-1 with TRBJ1-2; 7 nucleotides match TRBD1. The ends lost 4 bases at V and 3 bases at J; junction bases unmatched: 9. The CDR3 runs 15 residues. The germline V gene encodes CDR1 SGHRS and CDR2 YFSETQ. CDR3 in amino acids: CASSPNTGDYYGYTF. The CDR3 DNA follows: TGCGCCAGCAGCCCAAATACAGGGGACTACTATGGCTACACCTTC. The full variable domain, rest sourced from reference TRBV5-1 and TRBJ1-2, is KAGVTQTPRYLIKTRGQQVTLSCSPISGHRSVSWYQQTPGQGLQFLFEYFSETQRNKGNFPGRFSGRQFSNSRSEMNVSTLELGDSALYLCASSPNTGDYYGYTFGSGTRLTVV.

J is TRBJ2-1 and V is TRBV2, with D unresolved. CDR3 length equals 13 residues. Germline lookup yields CDR1 SNHLY and CDR2 FYNNEI. Trimming cost V 6 bases and J 6 bases, with 12 bases left between them. CDR3 sequence (DNA): TGTGCCAGCAGGGTGGCCGACTCCAATGAGCAGTTCTTC. Translating gives CASRVADSNEQFF.

This clone was seen only a few times. The rearrangement uses TRBV5-6 and TRBJ2-1; 9 bases match TRBD1. V was pared by 3 bases and J by 10 bases, with 8 bases of the junction left unmatched. The CDR3 runs to 14 residues. Germline values: CDR1 SGHDT, CDR2 YYEEEE. CDR3 sequence (DNA): TGTGCCAGCAGCTCCCTACAGGGGGCTCGGGAGCAGTTCTTC. As protein: CASSSLQGAREQFF.

The CDR3 DNA follows: TGCGCCAGCACGAAACGGACAGATTTCTACGAGCAGTACTTC. Encoded protein: CASTKRTDFYEQYF. The chain joins TRBV4-1 to TRBJ2-7, with a tentative D call TRBD1 (6 bases). Germline loops: CDR1 MGHRA, CDR2 YSYEKL. V lost 7 bases to trimming and J lost 3 bases, with 16 bases between them. This CDR3 contains 14 residues.

The V gene is TRBV2, the J gene TRBJ2-1, with 11 bases aligning to TRBD2. CDR3 size: 14 residues. V dropped 4 bases and J dropped 6; count of bases not matched to a gene: 2. Germline V lookup: CDR1 SNHLY, CDR2 FYNNEI. The CDR3 DNA sequence: TGTGCCAGCAGTGTCGGGACTAGCGGCAATGAGCAGTTCTTC. Amino acids: CASSVGTSGNEQFF. The full variable domain, in which reference TRBV2 and TRBJ2-1 provide the parts outside the CDR3, is EPEVTQTPSHQVTQMGQEVILRCVPISNHLYFYWYRQILGQKVEFLVSFYNNEISEKSEIFDDQFSVERPDGSNFTLKIRSTKLEDSAMYFCASSVGTSGNEQFFGPGTRLTVL.

The chain uses TRBV5-4 and TRBJ2-1; 8 positions match TRBD2. CDR1 SGHNT and CDR2 YYREEE come from the germline V gene (reference sequence). The CDR3 totals 16 residues. V was clipped by 4 bases and J by 4 bases; unmatched bases: 10. The CDR3 sequence: CASSPTTGTRYNEQFF. In DNA, the CDR3 is TGTGCCAGCAGCCCTACTACCGGGACTAGATACAATGAGCAGTTCTTC.

The chain is built from TRBV6-5 and TRBJ2-2; TRBD1 is a possible D gene (5 bases). CDR1 and CDR2 from the germline V gene are MNHEY and SVGAGI. The CDR3 sequence is 14 residues long. Between the trimmed V and J ends, which lost 5 bases and 1 base, there was a span of 8 bases. The CDR3 nucleotides read TGTGCCAGCAGTGACCAGGGGAACACCGGGGAGCTGTTTTTT. As protein: CASSDQGNTGELFF.

In its sample, this clone was seen once. This chain joins TRBV5-1 and TRBJ1-4, with D possibly matching TRBD1 (5 bases). The germline V gene has CDR1 SGHRS and CDR2 YFSETQ. V lost 0 bases and J 7 bases, leaving 13 bases between the germline ends. The CDR3 runs to 15 residues. The CDR3 reads CASSLVTGEGEKLFF. Here the CDR3 DNA reads TGCGCCAGCAGCTTGGTGACGGGGGAGGGTGAAAAACTGTTTTTT.

A few counts support this clone. The J gene is TRBJ2-4, the V gene TRBV2; no firm D call. CDR3 size: 13 residues. V shed 5 bases and J shed 0 bases, with 5 bases lying between them. Looked up from germline, CDR1 is SNHLY and CDR2 is FYNNEI. CDR3 in DNA: TGTGCCAGCAGTAAACTAGCCAAAAACATTCAGTACTTC. This translates into CASSKLAKNIQYF.

This clone was seen a handful of times. This chain connects TRBV15 to TRBJ2-7; D is ambiguous. The V gene's germline CDR1 is LNHNV and CDR2 YYDKDF (reference sequence). CDR3 size: 14 residues. V was pared by 1 base and J by 3 bases, with 10 bases between. The DNA of the CDR3 is TGTGCCACCAGCAGAGGAGACCTAGGCTACGAGCAGTACTTC. Translation: CATSRGDLGYEQYF.

The V and J genes are TRBV6-6 and TRBJ2-1; the D is unclear. Germline V gene lookup returns CDR1 MNHNY and CDR2 SVGAGI (reference sequence). The CDR3 is 16 amino acids. Trimming cost V 4 bases and J 2 bases, with 15 bases left between them. CDR3 sequence reads: CASSSGPAEAYNEQFF. The CDR3 region has the DNA TGTGCCAGCAGTTCCGGTCCGGCGGAAGCCTACAATGAGCAGTTCTTC.

The rearrangement links TRBV9 to TRBJ2-7, with D tentatively TRBD2 (6 bases). V was trimmed by 2 bases and J by 7 bases, leaving 19 bases between them. Germline V CDR1 and CDR2: SGDLS, YYNGEE. The length of the CDR3 is 15 residues. CDR3 in amino acids: CASSVRDFPVGEQYF. As DNA, the CDR3 is TGTGCCAGCAGCGTCAGGGACTTCCCGGTAGGAGAGCAGTACTTC. The variable domain in full, with the rest retrieved from reference TRBV9 and TRBJ2-7, is DSGVTQTPKHLITATGQRVTLRCSPRSGDLSVYWYQQSLDQGLQFLIQYYNGEERAKGNILERFSAQQFPDLHSELNLSSLELGDSALYFCASSVRDFPVGEQYFGPGTRLTVT.

The gene calls are TRBV5-6 and TRBJ1-2; D gene ambiguous. This CDR3 spans 14 amino acids. V lost 4 bases and J lost 0, with 10 bases in between. The V gene's germline CDR1 is SGHDT and CDR2 YYEEEE. For the CDR3, the DNA is TGTGCCAGCAGCATCCCGGTAGCTAACTATGGCTACACCTTC. It codes for CASSIPVANYGYTF.

About this clone: At one end the junction does not follow the germline gene, possibly because of a read error. The rearrangement links TRBV7-7 to TRBJ1-1; 7 nucleotides agree with TRBD1. The germline V gene has CDR1 SSHAT and CDR2 FNYEAQ (reference sequence). This CDR3 contains 16 residues. The CDR3 DNA is TGTGCTAGCAGCCCCTGGGACAGACAACAGAACACTGAAGCTTTCTTT. Protein: CASSPWDRQQNTEAFF.

The rearrangement uses TRBV2 and TRBJ2-1, with 12 bases identical to TRBD2. Trimming cost V 8 bases and J 8 bases; bases outside gene matches: 7. CDR1 SNHLY and CDR2 FYNNEI come from the germline V gene. This CDR3 is 14 amino acids long. Here the CDR3 DNA reads TGTGCCAGCGCGGGGCTAGCGGGAGGGTATGAGCAGTTCTTC. Its protein is CASAGLAGGYEQFF.

This chain links TRBV9 with TRBJ2-1; 11 nucleotides match TRBD1. CDR3 length: 15 amino acids. Trimming removed 2 bases from V and 9 bases from J; junction bases left unmatched: 7. Per the germline V gene, CDR1 is SGDLS and CDR2 is YYNGEE. The CDR3 bases are TGTGCCAGCAGCGTTCCCGGGACAGGGGGGCTTGAGCAGTTCTTC. Its translation is CASSVPGTGGLEQFF.

The chain combines TRBV4-1 with TRBJ1-1, with D possibly being TRBD1 (6 bases). CDR1 is MGHRA and CDR2 is YSYEKL in the germline V gene. The CDR3 is 16 amino acids. Trimming took off 3 bases at V and 5 bases at J, with 19 bases between the two ends. The CDR3 protein is CASSHIIQGVRTEAFF. CDR3 DNA sequence: TGCGCCAGCAGCCATATAATACAGGGCGTTAGGACTGAAGCTTTCTTT.

The gene calls are TRBV30 and TRBJ2-7; the match to TRBD2 covers 8 bases. Germline V CDR1 and CDR2: GTSNPN, SVGIG (reference sequence). The CDR3 is 19 amino acids. The V and J ends lost 0 bases and 0 bases, in that order; junction bases with no gene match: 16. CDR3 coding DNA: TGTGCCTGGAGTGTGTTTGGGGGGGATCTAGCGGGTACCTCCTACGAGCAGTACTTC. Amino acids: CAWSVFGGDLAGTSYEQYF. The full variable domain, its missing parts supplied by reference TRBV30 and TRBJ2-7, is SQTIHQWPATLVQPVGSPLSLECTVEGTSNPNLYWYRQAAGRGLQLLFYSVGIGQISSEVPQNLSASRPQDRQFILSSKKLLLSDSGFYLCAWSVFGGDLAGTSYEQYFGPGTRLTVT.

The chain links TRBV7-2 to TRBJ1-2; 7 bases line up with TRBD1. The trim removed 5 bases at V and 3 bases at J, leaving 6 bases unmatched. CDR1 and CDR2 from the germline V gene are SGHTA and FQGNSA. The CDR3 is made up of 14 amino acids. CDR3 amino acids: CASSMTGNHYGYTF. The CDR3 nucleotides read TGTGCCAGCAGCATGACAGGGAACCACTATGGCTACACCTTC.